This T cell receptor (beta chain) is drawn from a study of cytomegalovirus exposure and HLA in healthy donors. About this clone itself: Its antigen remains unknown.

Study conclusions and caveats: It was reportedly the case that the classifier diagnosed cytomegalovirus status with high specificity and sensitivity.

TCRdb's table, derived via immunoSEQ multiplex PCR, lists solely in-frame clones and lacks some. The sample holds about 200,000 clones; 84% are singletons and the top ten take roughly 13%. The sequence derives from a young woman in good health and CMV-seropositive. The sample taken for sequencing was PBMCs.

CDR3 nucleotide sequence: TGTGCCAGCAGATCCCCAGGGGATGGATTGGAGACCCAGTACTTC. The encoded protein is CASRSPGDGLETQYF. The chain is built from TRBV7-8 and TRBJ2-5; a weak D match, TRBD1 (6 bases). There are 15 residues in the CDR3. Germline V gives CDR1 SGHVS, CDR2 FQNEAQ. Trimming took off 6 bases at V and 5 bases at J, with 19 bases between the two ends.